One and the same sample provided the 3 T cell receptor beta chains below, sequenced in a study of control samples from healthy donors and cancer patients. Method: immunoSEQ multiplex PCR; TCRdb's copy keeps in-frame clones and lacks some. This sample has about 150,000 clones, with over 90% found just once. The sample comprised blood. Every receptor here comes from a man aged 45-60 years in good health.

This clone has more than one count but fewer than ten. The chain joins TRBV6-6 to TRBJ1-5; D not certain. The CDR3 covers 17 residues. Germline V gene lookup returns CDR1 MNHNY and CDR2 SVGAGI (reference sequence). The V end lost 5 bases, the J end lost 0 bases, and 17 bases lay between the germline ends. The CDR3 region has the DNA TGTGCCAGCAGTGGATCCCTCGGGAGGTATAGCAATCAGCCCCAGCATTTT. Encoded protein: CASSGSLGRYSNQPQHF.

Comments on this clone: Other DNA variants within this sample encode the same CDR3. The rearrangement links TRBV6-5 to TRBJ2-3, with a possible D match to TRBD1 (5 bases). CDR3 size: 14 residues. Trimming removed 2 bases from V and 0 bases from J, with 6 bases in between. Germline V gene lookup returns CDR1 MNHEY and CDR2 SVGAGI. The CDR3: CASSYRGSTDTQYF. CDR3 DNA sequence: TGTGCCAGCAGTTACAGGGGAAGCACAGATACGCAGTATTTT.

The gene calls are TRBV15 and TRBJ2-7, with D perhaps given as TRBD1 or TRBD2 (6 bases each). Germline CDR1 LNHNV, CDR2 YYDKDF (reference sequence). V lost 0 bases and J lost 5, with 23 bases in between. CDR3 length: 18 residues. CDR3 DNA: TGTGCCACCAGCAGAGATGGGGTGAGGGGGGAGACCTTTGACGAGCAGTACTTC. This translates into CATSRDGVRGETFDEQYF.